Following are 20 T cell receptor beta chains from one sample sequenced in a study of shared clonotypes between healthy human individuals. TCRdb's table, derived via immunoSEQ multiplex PCR, lists solely in-frame clones and lacks some. This table holds about 680,000 clones, around 78% found once. The source material was memory CD4+ T cells sorted from blood. Stated subset: CD45RA-negative fraction. The receptors were gathered from a woman aged 25 to 39 in good health.

The V and J genes are TRBV7-8 and TRBJ2-1, with 11 bases aligning to TRBD2. CDR1 SGHVS and CDR2 FQNEAQ come from the germline V gene. The CDR3 contains 15 residues. With 2 bases clipped from V and 10 bases from J, the junction kept 7 bases outside the gene matches. This CDR3 is CASSLSGTSGGEQFF. The CDR3 DNA reads TGTGCCAGCAGCTTATCTGGGACTAGCGGAGGGGAGCAGTTCTTC.

The genes are TRBV15 and TRBJ1-1, with a tentative D call TRBD1 (6 bases). V was shortened by 1 base and J by 11 bases, with 14 bases between the two germline ends. Germline lookup yields CDR1 LNHNV and CDR2 YYDKDF (reference sequence). This CDR3 comprises 13 residues. The CDR3 spells CATSRGTGTRAFF. DNA of the CDR3: TGTGCCACCAGCAGAGGAACCGGGACAAGGGCTTTCTTT. Together with reference TRBV15 and TRBJ1-1, the CDR3 gives the full variable domain: DAMVIQNPRYQVTQFGKPVTLSCSQTLNHNVMYWYQQKSSQAPKLLFHYYDKDFNNEADTPDNFQSRRPNTSFCFLDIRSPGLGDTAMYLCATSRGTGTRAFFGQGTRLTVV.

The chain joins TRBV30 to TRBJ2-6, with D unresolved. V lost 5 bases and J 0 bases, leaving 17 bases between the germline ends. The CDR3 has 17 residues. Germline lookup yields CDR1 GTSNPN and CDR2 SVGIG (reference sequence). CDR3 nucleotides: TGTGCCTGGGGGGATCGGAGTGTACGCTCTGGGGCCAACGTCCTGACTTTC. Translation gives CAWGDRSVRSGANVLTF. The variable domain in full, with the rest retrieved from reference TRBV30 and TRBJ2-6, is SQTIHQWPATLVQPVGSPLSLECTVEGTSNPNLYWYRQAAGRGLQLLFYSVGIGQISSEVPQNLSASRPQDRQFILSSKKLLLSDSGFYLCAWGDRSVRSGANVLTFGAGSRLTVL.

This chain links TRBV4-1 with TRBJ2-5, with 12 bases identical to TRBD2. Per the germline V gene, CDR1 is MGHRA and CDR2 is YSYEKL. V was pared by 0 bases and J by 6 bases, with 8 bases of the junction left unmatched. The CDR3 extends over 17 amino acids. The CDR3 bases are TGCGCCAGCAGCCAAGATAGTACTAGCGGGAGGATAAAGACCCAGTACTTC. It is translated as CASSQDSTSGRIKTQYF.

The genes are TRBV16 and TRBJ2-4, with D perhaps given as TRBD1 or TRBD2 (5 bases each). Germline V gives CDR1 KGHSY, CDR2 FQNENV. The CDR3 sequence is 17 residues long. The V end was cut by 5 bases, the J end by 3 bases, with 20 bases between. This CDR3 reads CASSSRVPERGKNIQYF. The CDR3 nucleotides read TGTGCCAGCAGCTCCAGGGTCCCAGAGAGGGGCAAAAACATTCAGTACTTC.

This clone was observed once. DNA for the CDR3: TGTGCCAGTAGTATATTCCTCCACGGGGACTATGGCTACACCTTC. It specifies CASSIFLHGDYGYTF. The rearrangement joins TRBV19 to TRBJ1-2; D is uncertain. Germline CDR1 and CDR2: LNHDA and SQIVND (reference sequence). CDR3 length equals 15 residues. Trimming left V 2 bases short and J 3 bases short, with 13 bases between.

This clone was seen only once. V and J are TRBV10-3 and TRBJ1-2; possible D gene TRBD1, 6 bases. Trimming shortened V by 5 bases and J by 8 bases, and 15 bases separated the two germline ends. CDR1 is ENHRY, CDR2 SYGVKD, per germline. This CDR3 comprises 13 residues. The CDR3 DNA reads as TGTGCCATCAGTCGGGCAGGGGATGGGGGCTACACCTTC. Protein product: CAISRAGDGGYTF.

The V gene is TRBV7-9, the J gene TRBJ1-2, with D possibly TRBD1 on 6 matching bases. Trimming pared 6 bases from V and 0 bases from J, leaving 11 bases between. Germline values: CDR1 SEHNR, CDR2 FQNEAQ (reference sequence). The CDR3 extends over 14 amino acids. The CDR3 DNA is TGTGCCAGCAGGCACAGGGTTACTAACTATGGCTACACCTTC. Translated, it gives CASRHRVTNYGYTF.

This chain joins TRBV28 and TRBJ1-5; TRBD1 matches at 8 bases. CDR3 length: 16 amino acids. Germline CDR1 MDHEN, CDR2 SYDVKM. J gave up 3 bases and V 3 bases, and 7 bases lay outside the gene matches. CDR3 sequence: CASSFPGQGVNQPQHF. The CDR3 DNA reads TGTGCCAGCAGTTTCCCCGGACAGGGCGTCAATCAGCCCCAGCATTTT.

J is TRBJ1-1 and V is TRBV6-5; TRBD1 is a possible D gene (6 bases). V lost 7 bases, J lost 4 bases, and 13 bases lay in between. Germline lookup yields CDR1 MNHEY and CDR2 SVGAGI. There are 13 residues in the CDR3. This chain's CDR3 is CASKEGVSTEAFF. Here the CDR3 DNA reads TGTGCCAGCAAGGAGGGGGTAAGCACTGAAGCTTTCTTT.

The chain couples TRBV5-6 to TRBJ1-2; D remains ambiguous. Trimming took 2 bases from V and 2 from J, leaving 7 bases between them. The CDR3 loop spans 13 amino acids. In germline, CDR1 is SGHDT, CDR2 YYEEEE. CDR3 sequence reads: CASSLQGNYGYTF. The CDR3 region has the DNA TGTGCCAGCAGCTTACAAGGGAACTATGGCTACACCTTC.

The chain is built from TRBV19 and TRBJ1-5; D is uncertain. This CDR3 comprises 16 residues. Germline V lookup: CDR1 LNHDA, CDR2 SQIVND (reference sequence). V was cut by 7 bases and J by 4 bases, with 20 bases left in between. Written as DNA, the CDR3 is TGTGCCAGTATGAGTTATGACACTGGACTAAATCAGCCCCAGCATTTT. This sequence encodes CASMSYDTGLNQPQHF.

The rearrangement links TRBV28 to TRBJ2-7, with 9 nucleotides matching TRBD1. Germline CDR1 is MDHEN and CDR2 is SYDVKM. The CDR3 consists of 15 residues. V lost 5 bases, J lost 6 bases, and 11 bases stayed unmatched. The CDR3 reads CASSVPGQGTGEQYF. In DNA, the CDR3 is TGTGCCAGCAGTGTACCGGGACAGGGTACCGGCGAGCAGTACTTC.

This chain links TRBV2 with TRBJ2-7; 7 positions agree with TRBD1. V trimming: 7 bases; J trimming: 7 bases; junction bases outside the gene matches: 10. CDR3 length equals 13 residues. Looked up from germline, CDR1 is SNHLY and CDR2 is FYNNEI. DNA for the CDR3: TGTGCCAGCAAGGGGACAGCAGGTGGGGAGCAGTACTTC. This translates into CASKGTAGGEQYF.

The chain couples TRBV9 to TRBJ2-7; possibly TRBD2 for D (5 bases). The CDR3 runs 13 residues. Trimming removed 0 bases at V and 6 bases at J, with 10 bases between. In germline, CDR1 is SGDLS, CDR2 YYNGEE. The CDR3, as DNA: TGTGCCAGCAGCGTAGCTTCGGGGTTCGAGCAGTACTTC. Protein product: CASSVASGFEQYF. The entire variable domain, with the rest obtained from reference TRBV9 and TRBJ2-7, is as follows: DSGVTQTPKHLITATGQRVTLRCSPRSGDLSVYWYQQSLDQGLQFLIQYYNGEERAKGNILERFSAQQFPDLHSELNLSSLELGDSALYFCASSVASGFEQYFGPGTRLTVT.

The genes are TRBV28 and TRBJ1-1; TRBD1 agrees at 7 bases. The V gene's germline CDR1 is MDHEN and CDR2 SYDVKM. V lost 3 bases to trimming and J lost 3 bases; unmatched junction nucleotides: 13. The CDR3 has 17 residues. CDR3 sequence reads: CASSLGMTGFYDTEAFF. The CDR3, as DNA: TGTGCCAGCAGTTTGGGGATGACAGGGTTTTATGACACTGAAGCTTTCTTT.

The chain recombines TRBV4-2 with TRBJ2-3, with 9 bases matching TRBD2. From germline, CDR1 is LGHNA and CDR2 YNFKEQ. CDR3 size: 16 residues. Germline trimming cut 2 bases from V and 3 bases from J; bases unmatched to any gene: 6. The CDR3 region is CASSQYSGRPTDTQYF. CDR3 nucleotides: TGTGCCAGCAGCCAATATAGCGGGAGACCAACAGATACGCAGTATTTT.

This chain uses TRBV19 with TRBJ1-5, with 11 bases lining up with TRBD1. This CDR3 region has 15 residues. V lost 9 bases and J lost 5; bases outside the gene matches: 9. Germline V gives CDR1 LNHDA, CDR2 SQIVND (reference sequence). The CDR3 spells CASTPGTGGHQPQHF. CDR3 DNA: TGTGCCAGCACTCCCGGGACAGGGGGACATCAGCCCCAGCATTTT.

This clone was picked up a small number of times. The genes are TRBV29-1 and TRBJ1-1; D gene uncertain. This CDR3 has 12 amino acids. V dropped 7 bases and J dropped 2 bases, with 11 bases sitting between them. Germline lookup yields CDR1 SQVTM and CDR2 ANQGSEA. In nucleotides, the CDR3 is TGCAGCGGGGGAGATTTTAACACTGAAGCTTTCTTT. Translating it yields CSGGDFNTEAFF.

This clone was picked up one time. V usage is TRBV7-9 and J usage is TRBJ1-3; D unclear. Trimming took off 9 bases at V and 6 bases at J, with 9 bases between the two ends. In germline, CDR1 is SEHNR, CDR2 FQNEAQ (reference sequence). This CDR3 has 11 residues. In nucleotides, the CDR3 is TGTGCCAGTAGTCGAGAAAACACCATATATTTT. This codes for CASSRENTIYF.